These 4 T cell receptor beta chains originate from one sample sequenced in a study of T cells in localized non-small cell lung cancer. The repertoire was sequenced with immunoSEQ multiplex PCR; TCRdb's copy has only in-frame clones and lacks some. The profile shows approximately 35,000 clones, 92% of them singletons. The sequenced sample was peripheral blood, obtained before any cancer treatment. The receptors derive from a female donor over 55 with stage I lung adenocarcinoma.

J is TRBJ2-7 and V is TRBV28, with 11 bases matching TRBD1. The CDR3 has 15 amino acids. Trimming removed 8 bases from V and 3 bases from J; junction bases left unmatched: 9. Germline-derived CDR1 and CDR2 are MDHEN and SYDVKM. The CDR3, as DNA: TGTGCCAGCCTCCCCCCGGGGACAGGGGGCTACGAGCAGTACTTC. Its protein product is CASLPPGTGGYEQYF.

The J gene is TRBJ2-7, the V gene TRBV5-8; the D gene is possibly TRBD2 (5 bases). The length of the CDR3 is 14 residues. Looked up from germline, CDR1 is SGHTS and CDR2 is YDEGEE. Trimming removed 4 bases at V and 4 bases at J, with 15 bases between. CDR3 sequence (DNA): TGTGCCAGCAGCCTAGCCCCCCGAGTGTACGAGCAGTACTTC. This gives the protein CASSLAPRVYEQYF.

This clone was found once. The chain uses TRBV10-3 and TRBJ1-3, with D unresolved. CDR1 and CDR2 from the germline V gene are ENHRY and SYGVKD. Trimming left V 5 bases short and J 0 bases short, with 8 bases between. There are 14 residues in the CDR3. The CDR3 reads CAISPGFSGNTIYF. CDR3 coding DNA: TGTGCCATCAGTCCGGGCTTCTCTGGAAACACCATATATTTT.

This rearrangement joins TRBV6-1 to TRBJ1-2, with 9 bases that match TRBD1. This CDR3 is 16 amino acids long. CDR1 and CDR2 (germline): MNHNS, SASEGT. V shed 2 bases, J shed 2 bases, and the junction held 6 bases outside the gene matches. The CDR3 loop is CASSEWTGAANYGYTF. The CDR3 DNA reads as TGTGCCAGCAGTGAATGGACAGGGGCAGCGAACTATGGCTACACCTTC.